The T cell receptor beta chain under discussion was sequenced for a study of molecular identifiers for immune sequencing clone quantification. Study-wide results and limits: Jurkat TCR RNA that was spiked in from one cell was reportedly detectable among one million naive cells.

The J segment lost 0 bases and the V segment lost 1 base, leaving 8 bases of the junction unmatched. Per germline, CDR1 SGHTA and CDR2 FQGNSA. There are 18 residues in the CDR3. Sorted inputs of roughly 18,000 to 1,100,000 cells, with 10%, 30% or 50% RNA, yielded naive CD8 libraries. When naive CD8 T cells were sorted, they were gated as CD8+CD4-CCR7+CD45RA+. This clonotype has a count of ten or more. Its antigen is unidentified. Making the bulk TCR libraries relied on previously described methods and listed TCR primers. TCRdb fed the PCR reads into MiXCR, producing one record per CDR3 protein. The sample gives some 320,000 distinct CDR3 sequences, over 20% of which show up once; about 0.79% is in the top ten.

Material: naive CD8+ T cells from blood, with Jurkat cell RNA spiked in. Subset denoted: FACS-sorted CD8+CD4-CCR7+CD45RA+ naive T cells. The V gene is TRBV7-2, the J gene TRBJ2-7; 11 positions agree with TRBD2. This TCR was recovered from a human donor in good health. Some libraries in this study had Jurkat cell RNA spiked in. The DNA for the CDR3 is TGTGCCAGCAGCTTAGTCGGGCTAGCGGGAGGAATCTCCTACGAGCAGTACTTC. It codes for CASSLVGLAGGISYEQYF.